The sample holds a few counts of the clone carrying this TCR beta chain. Antigen unknown. The data stem from a study of T cells after yellow fever vaccination. The CDR3 is 15 residues long. With V trimmed by 4 bases and J by 2 bases, 6 bases remained unmatched. In germline, CDR1 is SGHKS, CDR2 YYEKEE (reference sequence). One entry per CDR3 protein results from TCRdb running MiXCR on the 5' RACE reads. The sample consists of 180,000 or so distinct CDR3 sequences, 11% of them appearing once. Whole-study results and caveats: High-abundance clonotypes from the bulk population could contaminate FACS-sorted repertoires.

Sequencing was performed on CD8+ T cells sorted from PBMCs, taken 15 days after the yellow fever booster vaccination. The chain uses TRBV5-5 and TRBJ2-7; 10 nucleotides agree with TRBD2. The receptor was derived from a man between 18 and 35 years old who received the YFV17D yellow fever vaccine. The CDR3 loop is CASSPLAGAPYEQYV. CDR3 in DNA: TGTGCCAGCAGCCCTCTAGCGGGGGCCCCCTACGAGCAGTACGTC.